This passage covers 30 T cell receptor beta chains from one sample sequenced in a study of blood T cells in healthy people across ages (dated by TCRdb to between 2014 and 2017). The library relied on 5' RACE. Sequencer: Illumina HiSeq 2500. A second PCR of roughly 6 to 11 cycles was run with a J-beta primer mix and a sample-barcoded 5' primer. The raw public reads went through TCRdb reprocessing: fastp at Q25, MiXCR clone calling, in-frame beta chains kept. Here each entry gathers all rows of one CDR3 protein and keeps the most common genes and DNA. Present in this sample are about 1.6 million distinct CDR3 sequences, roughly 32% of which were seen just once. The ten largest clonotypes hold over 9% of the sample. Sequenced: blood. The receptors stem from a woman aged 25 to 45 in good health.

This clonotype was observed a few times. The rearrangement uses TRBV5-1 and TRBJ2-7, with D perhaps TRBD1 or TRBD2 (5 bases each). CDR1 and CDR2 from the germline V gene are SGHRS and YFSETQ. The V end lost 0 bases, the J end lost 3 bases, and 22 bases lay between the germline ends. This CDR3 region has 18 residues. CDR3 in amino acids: CASSLAMHPGTNFYEQYF. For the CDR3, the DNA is TGCGCCAGCAGCTTGGCCATGCACCCCGGGACGAATTTCTACGAGCAGTACTTC.

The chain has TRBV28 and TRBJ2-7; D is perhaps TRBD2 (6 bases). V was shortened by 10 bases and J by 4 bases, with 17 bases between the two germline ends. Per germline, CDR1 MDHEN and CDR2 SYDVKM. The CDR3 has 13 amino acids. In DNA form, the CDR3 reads TGTGCCACCAAAGCCGGGGGAGATTACGAGCAGTACTTC. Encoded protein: CATKAGGDYEQYF.

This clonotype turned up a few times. CDR3 sequence reads: CASSLAMGFNEQFF. The CDR3 DNA is TGTGCCAGCAGCTTAGCGATGGGGTTCAATGAGCAGTTCTTC. The genes are TRBV7-9 and TRBJ2-1, with D uncertain. Germline values: CDR1 SEHNR, CDR2 FQNEAQ (reference sequence). The CDR3 contains 14 residues. Trimming left V 0 bases short and J 6 bases short, with 9 bases between.

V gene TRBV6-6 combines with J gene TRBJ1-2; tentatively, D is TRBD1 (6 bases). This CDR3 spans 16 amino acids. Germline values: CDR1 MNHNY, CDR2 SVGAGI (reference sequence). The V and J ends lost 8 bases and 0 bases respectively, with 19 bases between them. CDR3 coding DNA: TGTGCCAGCCAAGGGCCCGGGACACCTCCTAACTATGGCTACACCTTC. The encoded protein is CASQGPGTPPNYGYTF.

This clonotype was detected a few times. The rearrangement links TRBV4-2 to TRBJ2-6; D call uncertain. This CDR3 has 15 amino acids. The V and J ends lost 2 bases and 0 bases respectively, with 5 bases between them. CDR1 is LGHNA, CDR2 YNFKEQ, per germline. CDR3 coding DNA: TGTGCCAGCAGCCAAAAGGGCTCTGGGGCCAACGTCCTGACTTTC. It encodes CASSQKGSGANVLTF.

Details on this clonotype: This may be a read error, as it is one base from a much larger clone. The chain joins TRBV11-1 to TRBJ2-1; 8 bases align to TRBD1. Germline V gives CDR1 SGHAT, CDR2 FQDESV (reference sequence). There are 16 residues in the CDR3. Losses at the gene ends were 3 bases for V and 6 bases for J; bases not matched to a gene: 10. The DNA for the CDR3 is TGTGCCAGCAGCTTGAGCCTCGGGACAGGCGGCAATGAGCAGTTCTTC. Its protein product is CASSLSLGTGGNEQFF. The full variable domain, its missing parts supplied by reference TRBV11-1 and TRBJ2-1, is EAEVAQSPRYKITEKSQAVAFWCDPISGHATLYWYRQILGQGPELLVQFQDESVVDDSQLPKDRFSAERLKGVDSTLKIQPAELGDSAMYLCASSLSLGTGGNEQFFGPGTRLTVL.

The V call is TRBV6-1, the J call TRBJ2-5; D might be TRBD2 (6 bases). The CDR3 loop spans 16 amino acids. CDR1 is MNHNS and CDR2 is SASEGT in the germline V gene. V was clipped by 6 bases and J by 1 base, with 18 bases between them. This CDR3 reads CASRAFAGPSQETQYF. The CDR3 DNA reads TGTGCCAGCAGGGCCTTTGCGGGGCCTTCCCAAGAGACCCAGTACTTC.

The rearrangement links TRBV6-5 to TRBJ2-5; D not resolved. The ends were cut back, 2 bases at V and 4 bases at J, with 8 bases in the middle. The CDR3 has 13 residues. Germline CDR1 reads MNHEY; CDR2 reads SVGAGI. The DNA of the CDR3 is TGTGCCAGCAGTTACGGAGTCCTAGAGACCCAGTACTTC. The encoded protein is CASSYGVLETQYF.

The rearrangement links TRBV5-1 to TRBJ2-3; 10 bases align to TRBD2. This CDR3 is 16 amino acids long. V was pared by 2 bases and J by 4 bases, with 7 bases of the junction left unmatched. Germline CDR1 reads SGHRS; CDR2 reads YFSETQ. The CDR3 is CASSFSGTSVSDTQYF. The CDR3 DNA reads TGCGCCAGCAGCTTTTCCGGGACTAGCGTTTCAGATACGCAGTATTTT.

The CDR3 loop reads CAWSFSLEWSEQYF. In DNA, the CDR3 is TGTGCCTGGAGTTTTAGTCTCGAATGGAGCGAGCAGTACTTC. The rearrangement uses TRBV30 and TRBJ2-7; D gene unclear. V lost 2 bases and J lost 6, with 17 bases in between. The CDR3 is made up of 14 amino acids. Germline V lookup: CDR1 GTSNPN, CDR2 SVGIG (reference sequence).

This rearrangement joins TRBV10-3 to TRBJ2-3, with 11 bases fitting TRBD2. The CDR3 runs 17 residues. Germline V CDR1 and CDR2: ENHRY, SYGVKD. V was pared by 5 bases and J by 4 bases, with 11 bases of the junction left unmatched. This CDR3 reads CAISSPLAGGSSDTQYF. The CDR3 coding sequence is TGTGCCATCAGTTCTCCTCTAGCGGGAGGCTCCTCAGATACGCAGTATTTT.

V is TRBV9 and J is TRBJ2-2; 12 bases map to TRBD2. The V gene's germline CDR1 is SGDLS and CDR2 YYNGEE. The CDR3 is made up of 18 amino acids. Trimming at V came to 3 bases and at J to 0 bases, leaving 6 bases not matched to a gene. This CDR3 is CASSETSGGTPNTGELFF. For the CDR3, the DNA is TGTGCCAGCAGCGAAACTAGCGGGGGGACACCGAACACCGGGGAGCTGTTTTTT.

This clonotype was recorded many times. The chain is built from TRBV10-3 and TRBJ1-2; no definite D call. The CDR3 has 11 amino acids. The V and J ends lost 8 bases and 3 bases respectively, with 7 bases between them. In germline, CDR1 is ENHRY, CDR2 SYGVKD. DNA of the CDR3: TGTGCCATCGGCGGGGACTATGGCTACACCTTC. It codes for CAIGGDYGYTF.

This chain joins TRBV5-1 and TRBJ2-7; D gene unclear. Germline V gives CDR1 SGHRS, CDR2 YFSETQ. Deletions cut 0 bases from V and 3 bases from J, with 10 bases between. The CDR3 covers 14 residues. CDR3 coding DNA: TGCGCCAGCAGCTTGGGTTTTGGGGACTACGAGCAGTACTTC. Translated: CASSLGFGDYEQYF.

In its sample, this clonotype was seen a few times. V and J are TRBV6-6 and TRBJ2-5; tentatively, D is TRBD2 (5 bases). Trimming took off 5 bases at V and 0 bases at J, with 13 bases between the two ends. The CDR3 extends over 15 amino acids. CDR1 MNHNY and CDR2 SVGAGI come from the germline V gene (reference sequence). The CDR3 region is CASSHGVRDQETQYF. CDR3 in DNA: TGTGCCAGCAGTCACGGGGTGCGGGACCAAGAGACCCAGTACTTC.

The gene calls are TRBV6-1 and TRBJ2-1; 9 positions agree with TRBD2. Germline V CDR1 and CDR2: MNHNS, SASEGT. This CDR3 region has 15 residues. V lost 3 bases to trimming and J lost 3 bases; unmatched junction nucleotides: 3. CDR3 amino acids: CASSDSGGVYNEQFF. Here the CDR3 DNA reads TGTGCCAGCAGTGATAGCGGGGGCGTCTACAATGAGCAGTTCTTC.

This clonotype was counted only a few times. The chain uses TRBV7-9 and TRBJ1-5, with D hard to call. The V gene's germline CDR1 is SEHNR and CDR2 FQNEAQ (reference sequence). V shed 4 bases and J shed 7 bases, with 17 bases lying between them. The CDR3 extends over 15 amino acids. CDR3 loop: CASSSHEGTEQPQHF. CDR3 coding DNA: TGTGCCAGCAGCTCCCATGAGGGTACTGAGCAGCCCCAGCATTTT.

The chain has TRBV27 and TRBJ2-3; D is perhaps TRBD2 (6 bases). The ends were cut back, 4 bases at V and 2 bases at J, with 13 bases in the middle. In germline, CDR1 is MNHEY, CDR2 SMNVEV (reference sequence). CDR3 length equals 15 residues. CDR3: CASSWRDGFTDTQYF. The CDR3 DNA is TGTGCCAGCAGTTGGCGGGATGGTTTCACAGATACGCAGTATTTT.

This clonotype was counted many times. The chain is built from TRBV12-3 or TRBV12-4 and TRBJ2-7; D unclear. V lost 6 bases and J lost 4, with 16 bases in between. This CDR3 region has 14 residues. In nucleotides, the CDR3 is TGTGCCAGCAGCCCCCCGGCAAGTAGGTACGAGCAGTACTTC. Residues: CASSPPASRYEQYF.

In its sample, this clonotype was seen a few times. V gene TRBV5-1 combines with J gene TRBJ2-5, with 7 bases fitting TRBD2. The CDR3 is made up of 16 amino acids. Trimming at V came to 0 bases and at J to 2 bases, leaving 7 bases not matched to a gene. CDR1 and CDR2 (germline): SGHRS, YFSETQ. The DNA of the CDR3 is TGCGCCAGCAGCTTGGTCGGGTCTAGCGGACAAGAGACCCAGTACTTC. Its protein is CASSLVGSSGQETQYF.

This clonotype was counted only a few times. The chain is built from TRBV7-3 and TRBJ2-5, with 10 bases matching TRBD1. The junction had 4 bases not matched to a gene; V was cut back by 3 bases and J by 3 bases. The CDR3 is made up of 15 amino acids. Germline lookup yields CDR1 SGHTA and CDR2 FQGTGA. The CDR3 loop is CASSFAGTGEETQYF. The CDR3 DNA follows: TGTGCCAGCAGCTTCGCCGGGACAGGGGAAGAGACCCAGTACTTC.

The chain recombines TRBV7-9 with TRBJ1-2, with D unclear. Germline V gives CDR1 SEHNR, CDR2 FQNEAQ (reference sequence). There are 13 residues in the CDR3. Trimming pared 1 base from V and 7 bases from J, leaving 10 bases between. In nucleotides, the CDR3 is TGTGCCAGCAGCTTAGATCAAGGGCTTGGCTACACCTTC. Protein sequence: CASSLDQGLGYTF.

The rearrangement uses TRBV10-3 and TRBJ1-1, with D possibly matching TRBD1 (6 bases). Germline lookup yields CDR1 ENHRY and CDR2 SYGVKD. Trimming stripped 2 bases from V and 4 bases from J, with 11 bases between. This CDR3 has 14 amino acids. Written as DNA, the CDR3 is TGTGCCATCAGTGAGGGCAGGGGTGGCACTGAAGCTTTCTTT. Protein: CAISEGRGGTEAFF.

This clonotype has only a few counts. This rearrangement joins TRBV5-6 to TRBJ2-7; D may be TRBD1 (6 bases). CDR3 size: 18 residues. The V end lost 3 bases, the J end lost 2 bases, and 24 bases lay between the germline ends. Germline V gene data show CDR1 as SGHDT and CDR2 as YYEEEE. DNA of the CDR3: TGTGCCAGCAGCTCACTCGATATTCGGGACAACACACCCTACGAGCAGTACTTC. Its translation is CASSSLDIRDNTPYEQYF.

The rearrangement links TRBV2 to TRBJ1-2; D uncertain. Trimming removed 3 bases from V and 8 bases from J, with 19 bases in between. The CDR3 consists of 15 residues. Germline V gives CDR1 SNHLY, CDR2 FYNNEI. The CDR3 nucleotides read TGTGCCAGCAGTGATACGGCCCTGGTGGACGGGGGCTACACCTTC. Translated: CASSDTALVDGGYTF.

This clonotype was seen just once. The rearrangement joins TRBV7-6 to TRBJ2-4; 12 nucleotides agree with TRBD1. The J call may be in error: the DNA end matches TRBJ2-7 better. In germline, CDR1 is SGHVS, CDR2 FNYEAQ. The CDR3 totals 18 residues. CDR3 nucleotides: TGTGCCAGCAGCTTAGCCGGGACAGGGGGCCTAGGCTCCTACGAGCAGTACTTC. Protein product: CASSLAGTGGLGSYEQYF.

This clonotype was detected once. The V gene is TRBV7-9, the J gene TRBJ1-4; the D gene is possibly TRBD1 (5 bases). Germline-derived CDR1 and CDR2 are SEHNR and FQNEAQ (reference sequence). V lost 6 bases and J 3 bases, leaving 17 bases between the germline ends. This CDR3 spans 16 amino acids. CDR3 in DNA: TGTGCCAGCAGAACGGGGGGGAACGCGGCTAATGAAAAACTGTTTTTT. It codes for CASRTGGNAANEKLFF.

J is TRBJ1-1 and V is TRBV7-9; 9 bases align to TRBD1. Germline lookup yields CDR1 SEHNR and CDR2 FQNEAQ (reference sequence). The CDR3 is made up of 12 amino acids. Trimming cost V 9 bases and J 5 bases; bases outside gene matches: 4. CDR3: CASLQGATEAFF. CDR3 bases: TGTGCCAGTTTACAGGGGGCGACTGAAGCTTTCTTT.

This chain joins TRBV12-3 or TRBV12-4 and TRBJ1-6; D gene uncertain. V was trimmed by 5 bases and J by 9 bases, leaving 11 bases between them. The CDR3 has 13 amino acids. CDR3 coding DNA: TGTGCCAGCAGTGAGGGAACGGGTTCACCCCTCCACTTT. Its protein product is CASSEGTGSPLHF.

In nucleotides, the CDR3 is TGTGCCAGCAGCGTTAAGACAGGGAAAGATACGCAGTATTTT. It specifies CASSVKTGKDTQYF. The chain is built from TRBV9 and TRBJ2-3; 7 bases are a match to TRBD1. Germline trimming cut 2 bases from V and 5 bases from J; bases unmatched to any gene: 5. The CDR3 contains 14 residues. Germline V gives CDR1 SGDLS, CDR2 YYNGEE.